A single sample is the source of the 7 T cell receptor beta chains below, sequenced in a study of shared clonotypes between healthy human individuals. Profiled with immunoSEQ multiplex PCR; TCRdb holds only in-frame clones, not every one. The repertoire has hundreds of thousands of clones, approximately 97% of them found once; the top ten carry around 0.06%. The sequenced sample was naive CD4+ T cells sorted from blood. Subset: CD45RA+ positively selected. The receptors were gathered from a woman aged 25 to 39 in good health.

This clone was detected once. The chain couples TRBV21-1 to TRBJ1-4; TRBD1, the D gene given by the table, was not confirmed from the DNA. TRBV21-1 is classified as a pseudogene. CDR3 length: 15 residues. CDR3 coding DNA: TGTGCCAGCAGCAACGGACAGGGAAGAGGAGAAAAACTGTTTTTT. It codes for CASSNGQGRGEKLFF.

The rearrangement uses TRBV28 and TRBJ1-4; D may be TRBD1 (5 bases). This CDR3 has 15 amino acids. The germline V and J ends were trimmed by 8 bases and 7 bases, with 20 bases remaining between them. Per germline, CDR1 MDHEN and CDR2 SYDVKM. CDR3 DNA: TGTGCCAGCCTCGACCCCCAGGGATATGGTGAAAAACTGTTTTTT. Amino acid sequence: CASLDPQGYGEKLFF.

The chain joins TRBV27 to TRBJ2-1; D unresolved. With 2 bases removed from V and 1 base from J, the gap between germline ends came to 3 bases. This CDR3 is 13 amino acids long. Germline V gene lookup returns CDR1 MNHEY and CDR2 SMNVEV (reference sequence). The CDR3 here is CASSLVSYNEQFF. The CDR3 DNA reads as TGTGCCAGCAGTTTAGTATCCTACAATGAGCAGTTCTTC.

The chain joins TRBV5-1 to TRBJ2-7; maybe TRBD1 (5 bases). The CDR3 spans 14 residues. V was trimmed by 4 bases and J by 2 bases, leaving 13 bases between them. Germline values: CDR1 SGHRS, CDR2 YFSETQ. The CDR3 sequence: CASSLDRAPYEQYF. CDR3 nucleotides: TGCGCCAGCAGCCTCGACAGAGCCCCCTACGAGCAGTACTTC.

The chain combines TRBV28 with TRBJ1-3, with 9 bases lining up with TRBD1. CDR3 length: 17 residues. Germline V lookup: CDR1 MDHEN, CDR2 SYDVKM. After removal of 3 bases from V and 9 bases from J, the junction contained 15 bases not matched to a gene. Written as DNA, the CDR3 is TGTGCCAGCAGTTTCCCCACCGGGACAGGGTCGTCGGGCACCATATATTTT. Translation gives CASSFPTGTGSSGTIYF.

In its sample, this clone was seen once. This chain connects TRBV14 to TRBJ2-5; 8 positions match TRBD2. Germline CDR1 reads SGHDN; CDR2 reads FVKESK. This CDR3 comprises 15 residues. Unmatched junction bases numbered 6, after V lost 1 base and J lost 5 bases. The CDR3 region has the DNA TGTGCCAGCAGCCAAGGAGCGGGAGATGCGGAGACCCAGTACTTC. Its protein is CASSQGAGDAETQYF.

The chain employs TRBV5-4 and TRBJ1-1; possibly TRBD1 for D (5 bases). V was pared by 3 bases and J by 4 bases, with 22 bases between. The CDR3 has 17 amino acids. Germline values: CDR1 SGHNT, CDR2 YYREEE (reference sequence). The CDR3 reads CASSSINVPGGGTEAFF. For the CDR3, the DNA is TGTGCCAGCAGCTCAATAAATGTCCCGGGCGGGGGCACTGAAGCTTTCTTT.